The clone carrying this TCR beta chain was found a few times. V dropped 6 bases and J dropped 7; count of bases not matched to a gene: 7. This CDR3 is built from 14 residues. Per germline, CDR1 MDHEN and CDR2 SYDVKM. The data belong to a study of T cell responses to AZD1222 COVID-19 vaccine. Sequencing was performed with immunoSEQ multiplex PCR; in TCRdb, only in-frame clones are kept and a portion is missing. The sample gives approximately 110,000 clones, about 90% of which show up once; about 2.5% is in the top ten. The chain combines TRBV28 with TRBJ1-4; 8 bases are shared with TRBD1. Sequenced material: peripheral blood, taken 28 days after the second AZD1222 dose. This receptor was obtained from an adult who received the AZD1222 COVID-19 vaccine. In DNA form, the CDR3 reads TGTGCCAGCAGCCTGGACAGGGAAGTTGAAAAACTGTTTTTT. Translated: CASSLDREVEKLFF.